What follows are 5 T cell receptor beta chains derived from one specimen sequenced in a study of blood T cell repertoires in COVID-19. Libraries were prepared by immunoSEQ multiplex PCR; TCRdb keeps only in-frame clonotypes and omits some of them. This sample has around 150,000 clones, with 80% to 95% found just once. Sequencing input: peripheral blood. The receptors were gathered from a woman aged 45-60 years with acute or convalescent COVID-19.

CDR3 nucleotide sequence: TGCGCCAGCAGCCAGACACCCTATAGCAATCAGCCCCAGCATTTT. Protein sequence: CASSQTPYSNQPQHF. The gene calls are TRBV4-1 and TRBJ1-5; D is ambiguous. V was clipped by 3 bases and J by 0 bases, with 9 bases between them. The CDR3 has 15 amino acids. Germline values: CDR1 MGHRA, CDR2 YSYEKL.

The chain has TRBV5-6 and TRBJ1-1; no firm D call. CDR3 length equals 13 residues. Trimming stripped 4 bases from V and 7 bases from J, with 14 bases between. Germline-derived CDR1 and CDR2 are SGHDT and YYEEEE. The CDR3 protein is CASSHIDILEAFF. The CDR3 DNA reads TGTGCCAGCAGCCATATCGACATTCTTGAAGCTTTCTTT. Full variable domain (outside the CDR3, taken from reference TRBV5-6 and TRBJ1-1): DAGVTQSPTHLIKTRGQQVTLRCSPKSGHDTVSWYQQALGQGPQFIFQYYEEEERQRGNFPDRFSGHQFPNYSSELNVNALLLGDSALYLCASSHIDILEAFFGQGTRLTVV.

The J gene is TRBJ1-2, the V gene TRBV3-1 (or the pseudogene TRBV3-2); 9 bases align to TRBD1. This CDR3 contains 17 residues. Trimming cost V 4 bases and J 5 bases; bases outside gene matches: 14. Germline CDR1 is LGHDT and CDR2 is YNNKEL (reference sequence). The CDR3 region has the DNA TGTGCCAGCAGCCCTCCCTGGGGGGACAGGGATAGGTATGGCTACACCTTC. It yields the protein CASSPPWGDRDRYGYTF.

CDR3 DNA sequence: TGTGCCAGCAACGTGAGGAGACTCTATGGCTACACCTTC. As protein: CASNVRRLYGYTF. The chain recombines TRBV2 with TRBJ1-2, with D unclear. V shed 7 bases and J shed 4 bases, with 13 bases lying between them. Per germline, CDR1 SNHLY and CDR2 FYNNEI. This CDR3 contains 13 residues. Full variable domain (remainder filled in from reference TRBV2 and TRBJ1-2): EPEVTQTPSHQVTQMGQEVILRCVPISNHLYFYWYRQILGQKVEFLVSFYNNEISEKSEIFDDQFSVERPDGSNFTLKIRSTKLEDSAMYFCASNVRRLYGYTFGSGTRLTVV.

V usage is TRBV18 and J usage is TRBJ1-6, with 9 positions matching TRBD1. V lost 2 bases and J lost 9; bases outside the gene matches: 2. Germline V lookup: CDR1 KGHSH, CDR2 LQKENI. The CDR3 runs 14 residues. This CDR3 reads CASSPGTGSSPLHF. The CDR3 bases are TGTGCCAGCTCACCAGGGACAGGGAGTTCACCCCTCCACTTT.